The source of this T cell receptor beta chain is a study of cytomegalovirus exposure and HLA in healthy donors. This CDR3 has 15 amino acids. Per the germline V gene, CDR1 is SGHRS and CDR2 is YFSETQ. The V gene lost 4 bases and the J gene lost 1 base, with 14 bases spanning the gap. Findings of the study overall: Diagnosis of cytomegalovirus status made by the classifier reportedly showed high specificity and sensitivity. CMV serostatus was the only recorded immune exposure for donors. A highly shared variant cluster was judged a likely technical artifact. About 87% or about 30% of the time was how often most TCR beta V segments were productive, according to an earlier analysis.

Notes on this clone: Its antigen is as yet unknown.

PCR amplification relied on 60 Vbeta primers (plus 13 Jbeta primers). The table came from immunoSEQ multiplex PCR; TCRdb's copy has only in-frame clones and leaves some out. The table records under 110,000 clones, around three quarters of them present only once. The sample comprised PBMCs. The receptor's source is a woman between 50 and 59 years old in good health and CMV-seropositive. The chain carries TRBV5-1 and TRBJ2-5, with D perhaps TRBD2 (5 bases). The CDR3 DNA follows: TGCGCCAGCAGCCCAAACCCAGGACTCCAAGAGACCCAGTACTTC. Translation gives CASSPNPGLQETQYF. The full variable domain, rest sourced from reference TRBV5-1 and TRBJ2-5, is KAGVTQTPRYLIKTRGQQVTLSCSPISGHRSVSWYQQTPGQGLQFLFEYFSETQRNKGNFPGRFSGRQFSNSRSEMNVSTLELGDSALYLCASSPNPGLQETQYFGPGTRLLVL.